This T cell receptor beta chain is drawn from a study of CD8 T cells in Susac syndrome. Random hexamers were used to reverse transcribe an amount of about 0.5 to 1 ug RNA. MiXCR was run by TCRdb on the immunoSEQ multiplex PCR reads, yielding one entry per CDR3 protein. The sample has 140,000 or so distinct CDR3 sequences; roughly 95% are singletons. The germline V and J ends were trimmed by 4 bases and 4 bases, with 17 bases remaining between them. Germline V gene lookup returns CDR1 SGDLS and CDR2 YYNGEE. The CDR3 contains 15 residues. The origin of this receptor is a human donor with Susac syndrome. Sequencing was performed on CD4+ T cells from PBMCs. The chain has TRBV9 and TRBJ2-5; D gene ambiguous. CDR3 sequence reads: CASSTGPSPPETQYF. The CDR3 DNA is TGTGCCAGCAGCACCGGACCTTCTCCCCCAGAGACCCAGTACTTC.